Here is one T cell receptor (beta chain) with its context. Its antigen remains unidentified. The table came from immunoSEQ multiplex PCR; TCRdb's copy has only in-frame clones and leaves some out. The table has tens of thousands of clones, roughly 90% seen once; the top ten hold around 0.5%. The sample comes from a study of graft-versus-host responses after intestinal transplantation. CDR3 length: 15 amino acids. Trimming cost V 0 bases and J 2 bases; bases outside gene matches: 3. The germline gives CDR1 SGHTA, CDR2 FQGNSA. The specimen was unstimulated CD8+ T cells sorted from spleen or lymph node cells, collected before intestinal transplant. The receptor's source is a human donor who received an intestinal transplant. V is TRBV7-2 and J is TRBJ2-7, with 8 bases fitting TRBD1. Here the CDR3 reads CASSLARDRPYEQYF. The CDR3, as DNA: TGTGCCAGCAGCTTAGCCCGGGACAGGCCCTACGAGCAGTACTTC.